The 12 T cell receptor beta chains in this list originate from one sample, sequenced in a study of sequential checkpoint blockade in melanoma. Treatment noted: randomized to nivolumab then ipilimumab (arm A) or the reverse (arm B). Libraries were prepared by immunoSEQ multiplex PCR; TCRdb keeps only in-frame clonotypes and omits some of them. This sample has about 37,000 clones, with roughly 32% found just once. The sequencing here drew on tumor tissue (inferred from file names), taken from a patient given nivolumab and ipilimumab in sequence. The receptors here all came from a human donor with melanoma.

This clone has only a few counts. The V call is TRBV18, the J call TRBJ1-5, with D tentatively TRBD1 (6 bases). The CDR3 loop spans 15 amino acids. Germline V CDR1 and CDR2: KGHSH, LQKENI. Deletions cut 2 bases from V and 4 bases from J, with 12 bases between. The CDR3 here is CASSPSTGLNQPQHF. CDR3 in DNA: TGTGCCAGCTCACCATCGACAGGCCTAAATCAGCCCCAGCATTTT.

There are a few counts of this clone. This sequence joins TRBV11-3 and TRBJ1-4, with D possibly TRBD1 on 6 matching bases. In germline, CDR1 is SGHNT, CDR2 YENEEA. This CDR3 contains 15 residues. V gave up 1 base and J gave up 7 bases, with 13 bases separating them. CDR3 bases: TGTGCCAGCAGCTTAGGGCGGGGGCTCAGTGAAAAACTGTTTTTT. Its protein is CASSLGRGLSEKLFF.

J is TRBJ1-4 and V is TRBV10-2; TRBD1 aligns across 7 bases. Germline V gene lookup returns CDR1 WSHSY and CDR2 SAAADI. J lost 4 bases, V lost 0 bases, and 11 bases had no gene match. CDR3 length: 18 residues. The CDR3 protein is CASSESMWDRRVNEKLFF. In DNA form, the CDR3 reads TGCGCCAGCAGTGAGTCGATGTGGGACAGACGAGTTAATGAAAAACTGTTTTTT.

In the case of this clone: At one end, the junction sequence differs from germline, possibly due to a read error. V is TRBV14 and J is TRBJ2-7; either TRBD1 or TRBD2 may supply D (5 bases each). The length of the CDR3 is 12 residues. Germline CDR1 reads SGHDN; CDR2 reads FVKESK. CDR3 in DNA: TGTGCCAGCAGCCACGGGGCGATCAGCATGGACTTC. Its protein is CASSHGAISMDF.

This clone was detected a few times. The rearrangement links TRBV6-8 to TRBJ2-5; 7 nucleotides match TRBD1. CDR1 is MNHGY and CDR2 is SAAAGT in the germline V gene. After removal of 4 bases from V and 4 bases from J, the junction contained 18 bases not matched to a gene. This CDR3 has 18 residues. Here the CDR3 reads CASSSLSPGQRSRETQYF. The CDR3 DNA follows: TGTGCCAGCAGTTCCCTATCGCCGGGACAGAGGTCGAGAGAGACCCAGTACTTC.

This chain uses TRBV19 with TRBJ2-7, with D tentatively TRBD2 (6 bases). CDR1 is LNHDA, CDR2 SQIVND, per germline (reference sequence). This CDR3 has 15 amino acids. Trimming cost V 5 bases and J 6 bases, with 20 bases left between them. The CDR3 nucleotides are TGTGCCAGTAGTGAACCCGGGACTGATCGGACCGAGCAGTACTTC. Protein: CASSEPGTDRTEQYF.

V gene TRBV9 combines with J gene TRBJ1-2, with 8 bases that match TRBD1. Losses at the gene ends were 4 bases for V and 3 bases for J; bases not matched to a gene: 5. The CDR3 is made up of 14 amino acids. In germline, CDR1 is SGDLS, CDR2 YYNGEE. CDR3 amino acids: CASSTETGDYGYTF. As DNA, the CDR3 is TGTGCCAGCAGCACAGAGACAGGGGACTATGGCTACACCTTC.

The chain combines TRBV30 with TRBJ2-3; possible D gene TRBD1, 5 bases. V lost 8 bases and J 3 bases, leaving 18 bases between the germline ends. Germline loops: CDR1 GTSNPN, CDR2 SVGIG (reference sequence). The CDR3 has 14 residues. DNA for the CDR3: TGTGCCCGCTCGTCAGGGTGGGGTACAGATACGCAGTATTTT. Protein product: CARSSGWGTDTQYF. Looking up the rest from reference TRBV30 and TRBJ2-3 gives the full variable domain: SQTIHQWPATLVQPVGSPLSLECTVEGTSNPNLYWYRQAAGRGLQLLFYSVGIGQISSEVPQNLSASRPQDRQFILSSKKLLLSDSGFYLCARSSGWGTDTQYFGPGTRLTVL.

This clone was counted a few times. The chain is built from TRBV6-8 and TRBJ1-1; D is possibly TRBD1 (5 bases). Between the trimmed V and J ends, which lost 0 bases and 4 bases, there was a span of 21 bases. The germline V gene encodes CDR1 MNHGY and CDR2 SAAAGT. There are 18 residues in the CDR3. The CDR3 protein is CASSYSGIMRGGSTEAFF. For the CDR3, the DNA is TGTGCCAGCAGTTACTCTGGGATTATGAGGGGAGGGAGCACTGAAGCTTTCTTT.

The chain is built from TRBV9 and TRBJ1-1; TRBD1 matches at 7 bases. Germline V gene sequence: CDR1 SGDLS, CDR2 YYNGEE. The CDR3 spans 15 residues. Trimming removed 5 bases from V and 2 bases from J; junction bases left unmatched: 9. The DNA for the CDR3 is TGTGCCAGCAGTCATTCGGGACAGCCTAACACTGAAGCTTTCTTT. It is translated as CASSHSGQPNTEAFF.

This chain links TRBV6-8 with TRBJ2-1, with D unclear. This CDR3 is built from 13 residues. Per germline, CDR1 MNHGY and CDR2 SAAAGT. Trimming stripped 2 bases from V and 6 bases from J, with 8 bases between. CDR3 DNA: TGTGCCAGCAGTTACCTGGGGATCAATGAGCAGTTCTTC. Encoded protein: CASSYLGINEQFF.

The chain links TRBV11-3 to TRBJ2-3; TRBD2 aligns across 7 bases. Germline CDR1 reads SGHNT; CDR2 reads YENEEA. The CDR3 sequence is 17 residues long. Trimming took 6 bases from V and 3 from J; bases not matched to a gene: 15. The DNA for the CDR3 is TGTGCCAGCAGTAAGAGGGACTACCTGTATGAGACAGATACGCAGTATTTT. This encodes CASSKRDYLYETDTQYF.